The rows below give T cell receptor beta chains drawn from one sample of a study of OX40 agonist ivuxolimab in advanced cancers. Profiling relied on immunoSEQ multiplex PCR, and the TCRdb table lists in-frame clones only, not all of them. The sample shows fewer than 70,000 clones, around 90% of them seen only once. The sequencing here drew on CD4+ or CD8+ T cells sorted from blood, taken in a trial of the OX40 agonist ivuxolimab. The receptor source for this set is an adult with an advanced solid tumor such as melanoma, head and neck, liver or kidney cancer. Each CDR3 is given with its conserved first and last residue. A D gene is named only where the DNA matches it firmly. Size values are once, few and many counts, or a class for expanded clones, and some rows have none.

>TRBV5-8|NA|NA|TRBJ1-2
CASSSGGRNYGYTF
TGTGCCAGCAGCTCCGGGGGGCGGAACTATGGCTACACCTTC
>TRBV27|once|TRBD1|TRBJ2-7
CASSRWGQKGYEQYF
TGTGCCAGCAGCCGCTGGGGACAGAAGGGTTACGAGCAGTACTTC
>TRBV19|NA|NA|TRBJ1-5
CASSILEGGNQPQHF
TGTGCCAGTAGTATTTTAGAGGGTGGGAATCAGCCCCAGCATTTT
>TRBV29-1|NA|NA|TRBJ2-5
CSFRRGEETQYF
TGCAGCTTCCGCCGGGGTGAAGAGACCCAGTACTTC
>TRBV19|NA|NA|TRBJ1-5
CASSMGSSNQPQHF
TGTGCCAGTAGTATGGGTAGTAGCAATCAGCCCCAGCATTTT
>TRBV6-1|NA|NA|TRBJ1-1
CASSAGVTGNAFF
TGTGCCAGCAGTGCTGGAGTAACAGGGAATGCTTTCTTT
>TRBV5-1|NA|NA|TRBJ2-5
CASSRQQETQYF
TGCGCCAGCAGCCGACAGCAAGAGACCCAGTACTTC
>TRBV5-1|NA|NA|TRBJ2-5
CASSLASTSQETQYF
TGCGCCAGCAGCTTGGCCTCGACATCGCAAGAGACCCAGTACTTC
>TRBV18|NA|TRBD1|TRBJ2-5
CASSPWTGGQETQYF
TGTGCCAGCTCACCCTGGACAGGGGGGCAAGAGACCCAGTACTTC
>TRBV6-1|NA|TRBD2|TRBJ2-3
CASTGLAGDTDTQYF
TGTGCCAGCACTGGACTAGCGGGAGACACAGATACGCAGTATTTT
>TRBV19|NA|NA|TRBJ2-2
CASSIDRKNTGELFF
TGTGCCAGTAGTATCGACAGAAAGAACACCGGGGAGCTGTTTTTT
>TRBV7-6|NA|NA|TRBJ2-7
CASSPSVEGTYEQYF
TGTGCCAGCAGCCCATCAGTGGAGGGTACCTACGAGCAGTACTTC
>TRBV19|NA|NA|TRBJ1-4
CASSIGPPKRATNEKLFF
TGTGCCAGTAGTATTGGTCCTCCAAAGCGGGCAACTAATGAAAAACTGTTTTTT
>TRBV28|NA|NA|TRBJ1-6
CASRTRVSPLHF
TGTGCCAGCAGGACCAGGGTTTCACCCCTCCACTTT
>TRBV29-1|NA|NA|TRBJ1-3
CSVMTAGNTIYF
TGCAGCGTAATGACAGCTGGAAACACCATATATTTT
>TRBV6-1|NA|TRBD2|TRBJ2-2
CASSEGTSGSGELFF
TGTGCCAGCAGTGAGGGGACTAGCGGGAGCGGGGAGCTGTTTTTT
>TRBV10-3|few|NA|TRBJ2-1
CAISEGFGTNRYNEQFF
TGTGCCATCAGTGAAGGGTTCGGAACCAACCGTTACAATGAGCAGTTCTTC